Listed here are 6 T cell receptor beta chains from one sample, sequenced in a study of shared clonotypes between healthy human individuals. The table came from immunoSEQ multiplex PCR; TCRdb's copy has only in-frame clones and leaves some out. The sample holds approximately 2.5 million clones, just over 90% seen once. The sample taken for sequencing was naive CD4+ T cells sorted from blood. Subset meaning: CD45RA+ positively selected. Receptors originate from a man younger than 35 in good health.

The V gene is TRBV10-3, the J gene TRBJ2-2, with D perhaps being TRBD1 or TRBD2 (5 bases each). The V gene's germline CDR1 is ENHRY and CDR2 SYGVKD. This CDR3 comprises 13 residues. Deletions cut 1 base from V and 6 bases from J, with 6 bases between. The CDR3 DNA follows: TGTGCCATCAGTGAGTGGGGGTCCGGGGAGCTGTTTTTT. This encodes CAISEWGSGELFF.

The CDR3 reads CASSLEAGTDQFF. The CDR3, as DNA: TGCGCCAGCAGCTTGGAAGCGGGAACTGATCAGTTCTTC. The J gene is TRBJ2-1, the V gene TRBV5-1; 7 bases map to TRBD2. This CDR3 comprises 13 residues. Germline assignment: CDR1 SGHRS and CDR2 YFSETQ. The V gene end was trimmed by 0 bases and the J gene end by 13 bases; junction bases not matched to a gene: 7.

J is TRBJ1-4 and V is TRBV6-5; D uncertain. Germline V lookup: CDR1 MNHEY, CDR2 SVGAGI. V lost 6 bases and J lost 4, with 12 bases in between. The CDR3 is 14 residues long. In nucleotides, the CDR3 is TGTGCCAGCAGCTCGGGCAGGAATAATGAAAAACTGTTTTTT. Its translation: CASSSGRNNEKLFF.

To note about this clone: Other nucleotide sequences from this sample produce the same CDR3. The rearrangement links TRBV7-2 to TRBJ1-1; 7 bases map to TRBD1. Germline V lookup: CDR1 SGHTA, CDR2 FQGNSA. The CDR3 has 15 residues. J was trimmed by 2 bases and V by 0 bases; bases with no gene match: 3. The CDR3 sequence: CASSLAGTANTEAFF. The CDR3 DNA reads TGTGCCAGCAGCTTAGCCGGGACAGCAAACACTGAAGCTTTCTTT.

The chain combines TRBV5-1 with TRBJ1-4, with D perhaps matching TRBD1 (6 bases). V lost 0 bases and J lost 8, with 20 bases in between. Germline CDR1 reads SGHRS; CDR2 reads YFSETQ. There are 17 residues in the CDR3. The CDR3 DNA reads TGCGCCAGCAGCTTGGCCCGAAACGCGGCAGGGGAGGAAAAACTGTTTTTT. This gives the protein CASSLARNAAGEEKLFF.

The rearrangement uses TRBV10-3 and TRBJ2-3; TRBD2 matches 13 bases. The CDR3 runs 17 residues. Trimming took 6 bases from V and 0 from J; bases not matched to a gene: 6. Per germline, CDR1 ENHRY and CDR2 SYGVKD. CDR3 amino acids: CAIRATSGRASTDTQYF. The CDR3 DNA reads TGTGCCATCAGGGCTACTAGCGGGAGGGCTAGCACAGATACGCAGTATTTT.